This note documents a single T cell receptor beta chain sequence. 13 Jbeta primers and 60 Vbeta primers were used for the PCR. TCRdb's copy holds only in-frame clones and misses some; the assay was immunoSEQ multiplex PCR. Of approximately 160,000 clones listed, 68% are singletons. These data belong to a study of cytomegalovirus exposure and HLA in healthy donors. This CDR3 has 13 amino acids. Germline V gene lookup returns CDR1 GTSNPN and CDR2 SVGIG (reference sequence). Trimming removed 8 bases from V and 5 bases from J, with 18 bases in between. This sequence joins TRBV30 and TRBJ1-2; D gene ambiguous. The sample comprised PBMCs. This receptor was identified in a woman under 30 in good health and CMV-seropositive. This CDR3 is CAETTLGGYGYTF. In DNA, the CDR3 is TGTGCCGAGACTACATTGGGCGGTTATGGCTACACCTTC.